A single sample gave rise to the 4 T cell receptor beta chains below, sequenced in a study of stem cell transplantation in POMP-related autoinflammatory disease. Produced via immunoSEQ multiplex PCR; TCRdb's table is partial and in-frame only. This table holds roughly 70,000 clones, approximately 91% found once. The material was CD4+ T cells from PBMCs, obtained after stem cell transplantation. The receptors here all came from a human patient with POMP-related autoinflammation and immune dysregulation (PRAID). The graft donor may be the source of some T cells.

V gene TRBV6-1 combines with J gene TRBJ2-7; no firm D call. The V and J ends lost 0 bases and 5 bases respectively, with 8 bases between them. Looked up from germline, CDR1 is MNHNS and CDR2 is SASEGT. The CDR3 runs 13 residues. CDR3 DNA sequence: TGTGCCAGCAGTGAAGCTCGAGGACACGAGCAGTACTTC. Protein sequence: CASSEARGHEQYF.

In nucleotides, the CDR3 is TGCAGCGTTGAGGGCCCGGGGGGTACAGATACGCAGTATTTT. This sequence encodes CSVEGPGGTDTQYF. The V gene is TRBV29-1, the J gene TRBJ2-3; 7 bases line up with TRBD2. Germline V gene sequence: CDR1 SQVTM, CDR2 ANQGSEA. The CDR3 sequence is 14 residues long. Trimming cost V 3 bases and J 3 bases; bases outside gene matches: 6.

The chain links TRBV7-9 to TRBJ2-7; D might be TRBD2 (5 bases). Germline values: CDR1 SEHNR, CDR2 FQNEAQ (reference sequence). V was pared by 2 bases and J by 4 bases, with 18 bases between. The CDR3 consists of 16 residues. CDR3: CASSLSPWEKRYEQYF. The CDR3 DNA is TGTGCCAGCAGCTTATCCCCTTGGGAGAAACGGTACGAGCAGTACTTC. Using reference TRBV7-9 and TRBJ2-7 for the parts outside the CDR3, the full variable domain is DTGVSQNPRHKITKRGQNVTFRCDPISEHNRLYWYRQTLGQGPEFLTYFQNEAQLEKSRLLSDRFSAERPKGSFSTLEIQRTEQGDSAMYLCASSLSPWEKRYEQYFGPGTRLTVT.

Only one count was recorded for this clone. This chain links TRBV6-5 with TRBJ2-7; TRBD2 agrees at 9 bases. The J segment lost 3 bases and the V segment lost 0 bases, leaving 6 bases of the junction unmatched. The CDR3 spans 16 residues. The germline V gene has CDR1 MNHEY and CDR2 SVGAGI. The CDR3 nucleotides are TGTGCCAGCAGTTACTCGGGAGTAGCGGGGGACTACGAGCAGTACGTC. As protein: CASSYSGVAGDYEQYV.